The 21 T cell receptor beta chains in this list originate from one sample, sequenced in a study of blood T cell repertoires in COVID-19. Here immunoSEQ multiplex PCR was the method, and the copy in TCRdb shows in-frame clones only, minus some. The table includes roughly 76,000 clones, roughly 74% detected once. The sample was peripheral blood. Source of these receptors: a human donor in a cohort sampled during active COVID-19.

The chain combines TRBV11-3 with TRBJ2-2, with D maybe TRBD2 (6 bases). The ends were cut back, 5 bases at V and 5 bases at J, with 12 bases in the middle. Germline lookup yields CDR1 SGHNT and CDR2 YENEEA. The CDR3 consists of 14 residues. The CDR3 DNA reads as TGTGCCAGCAGCCGAGGAGGGCCAACCGGGGAGCTGTTTTTT. Its protein is CASSRGGPTGELFF.

The rearrangement joins TRBV7-9 to TRBJ2-7; a weak D match, TRBD2 (5 bases). This CDR3 has 11 residues. CDR1 and CDR2 (germline): SEHNR, FQNEAQ (reference sequence). V was trimmed by 5 bases and J by 6 bases, leaving 8 bases between them. The CDR3 here is CASSEGPEQYF. The CDR3 DNA reads as TGTGCCAGCAGCGAGGGCCCCGAGCAGTACTTC.

This clone appeared a few times. Other nucleotide sequences in the sample specify the same CDR3. V is TRBV5-6 and J is TRBJ2-7; D is uncertain. This CDR3 comprises 13 residues. V dropped 0 bases and J dropped 2 bases, with 6 bases sitting between them. Looked up from germline, CDR1 is SGHDT and CDR2 is YYEEEE. CDR3: CASSLVLAYEQYF. CDR3 nucleotides: TGTGCCAGCAGCTTGGTGCTAGCCTACGAGCAGTACTTC. Full variable domain (rest looked up from reference TRBV5-6 and TRBJ2-7): DAGVTQSPTHLIKTRGQQVTLRCSPKSGHDTVSWYQQALGQGPQFIFQYYEEEERQRGNFPDRFSGHQFPNYSSELNVNALLLGDSALYLCASSLVLAYEQYFGPGTRLTVT.

V usage is TRBV18 and J usage is TRBJ1-6, with D maybe TRBD1 (5 bases). The V gene's germline CDR1 is KGHSH and CDR2 LQKENI. This CDR3 has 15 amino acids. Trimming cost V 3 bases and J 5 bases, with 11 bases left between them. In DNA form, the CDR3 reads TGTGCCAGCTCACCGATGACAGACCATAATTCACCCCTCCACTTT. Protein: CASSPMTDHNSPLHF.

The rearrangement links TRBV5-1 to TRBJ2-2; D is perhaps TRBD2 (6 bases). Germline lookup yields CDR1 SGHRS and CDR2 YFSETQ. With 4 bases removed from V and 5 bases from J, the gap between germline ends came to 18 bases. The CDR3 is made up of 16 amino acids. This chain's CDR3 is CASSMWQGLETGELFF. CDR3 sequence (DNA): TGCGCCAGCAGCATGTGGCAGGGACTTGAGACCGGGGAGCTGTTTTTT.

This clone came up a few times. V gene TRBV11-2 combines with J gene TRBJ2-7; 8 positions agree with TRBD2. CDR1 is SGHAT, CDR2 FQNNGV, per germline. Trimming took 0 bases from V and 3 from J; bases not matched to a gene: 7. CDR3 length: 16 residues. The CDR3 here is CASSLDFSGGFYEQYF. The CDR3 nucleotides are TGTGCCAGCAGCTTAGATTTCAGCGGGGGATTCTACGAGCAGTACTTC.

The chain employs TRBV5-4 and TRBJ2-3; tentatively, D is TRBD2 (5 bases). V shed 0 bases and J shed 5 bases, with 13 bases lying between them. The V gene's germline CDR1 is SGHNT and CDR2 YYREEE (reference sequence). The CDR3 extends over 15 amino acids. CDR3 DNA sequence: TGTGCCAGCAGCTTGGTTTCGGGGATGGGAGATACGCAGTATTTT. This codes for CASSLVSGMGDTQYF.

The chain has TRBV21-1 and TRBJ1-2; the DNA was not used to check the table's D call, TRBD1. TRBV21-1 is recorded as a pseudogene. The CDR3 consists of 14 residues. The CDR3 DNA sequence: TGTGCCAGCAGCAAAGAGCCAGGGAACTATGGCTACACCTTC. This gives the protein CASSKEPGNYGYTF.

This clone was recorded a few times. V is TRBV28 and J is TRBJ2-7, with D tentatively TRBD1 (6 bases). Germline V gene sequence: CDR1 MDHEN, CDR2 SYDVKM. There are 15 residues in the CDR3. V was clipped by 5 bases and J by 3 bases, with 17 bases between them. The CDR3 sequence is CASSANRDTNYEQYF. The CDR3 DNA is TGTGCCAGCAGTGCAAACCGGGACACGAACTACGAGCAGTACTTC.

The chain links TRBV6-2 or TRBV6-3 to TRBJ1-1; D is possibly TRBD1 (6 bases). The CDR3 runs to 14 residues. Germline CDR1 and CDR2: MNHEY and SVGEGT. V lost 2 bases to trimming and J lost 1 base, with 8 bases between them. The CDR3 spells CASSYLTGNTEAFF. The CDR3 bases are TGTGCCAGCAGTTACCTGACAGGGAACACTGAAGCTTTCTTT.

To note about this clone: A read error may be the cause here, since a much bigger clone is one base away. The chain carries TRBV6-1 and TRBJ2-1; unclear D gene. V was trimmed by 1 base and J by 5 bases, leaving 12 bases between them. The CDR3 runs to 15 residues. Germline loops: CDR1 MNHNS, CDR2 SASEGT. Written as DNA, the CDR3 is TGTGCCAGCAGTGAAGGGCAGGTCACGAACAATGAGCAGTTCTTC. Translated: CASSEGQVTNNEQFF.

This clone was counted once. This chain connects TRBV18 to TRBJ2-1; 7 bases are a match to TRBD2. Germline CDR1 is KGHSH and CDR2 is LQKENI. The CDR3 totals 15 residues. Germline trimming cut 8 bases from V and 1 base from J; bases unmatched to any gene: 8. CDR3 nucleotides: TGTGCCAGCCTCCTGGGGGGGTCATCCTACAATGAGCAGTTCTTC. It yields the protein CASLLGGSSYNEQFF.

With regard to this clone: The junction shows a germline mismatch at one end, possibly a read error. The chain combines TRBV7-7 with TRBJ2-1; a possible D gene is TRBD2 (6 bases). The CDR3 contains 16 residues. CDR1 is SSHAT and CDR2 is FNYEAQ in the germline V gene (reference sequence). The CDR3: CASSSTSGDSYNEQFF. The CDR3 nucleotides read TGTGCTAGCAGCTCCACATCGGGAGATTCCTACAATGAGCAGTTCTTC.

This sequence joins TRBV28 and TRBJ2-1, with D possibly being TRBD2 (5 bases). CDR1 and CDR2 (germline): MDHEN, SYDVKM. V lost 4 bases and J lost 3, with 16 bases in between. The CDR3 extends over 16 amino acids. The CDR3 bases are TGTGCCAGCAGTTCCCAAGGAGCGGAGAACTACAATGAGCAGTTCTTC. Encoded protein: CASSSQGAENYNEQFF.

This chain uses TRBV3-1 (or the pseudogene TRBV3-2) with TRBJ2-5; 7 bases are a match to TRBD2. V was pared by 0 bases and J by 2 bases, with 3 bases of the junction left unmatched. CDR1 LGHDT and CDR2 YNNKEL come from the germline V gene (reference sequence). The CDR3 spans 15 residues. This CDR3 reads CASSQDGREQETQYF. The CDR3 nucleotides read TGTGCCAGCAGCCAAGATGGGCGGGAGCAAGAGACCCAGTACTTC.

The genes are TRBV6-6 and TRBJ1-1; no clear D. Trimming took off 3 bases at V and 4 bases at J, with 15 bases between the two ends. Germline assignment: CDR1 MNHNY and CDR2 SVGAGI (reference sequence). CDR3 length: 15 amino acids. CDR3 nucleotide sequence: TGTGCCAGCAGTTATCCGACATGGGCGGGCACTGAAGCTTTCTTT. Protein product: CASSYPTWAGTEAFF.

This clone was counted only a few times. The genes are TRBV6-6 and TRBJ1-5; a possible D gene is TRBD1 (5 bases). The CDR3 contains 16 residues. The germline V gene has CDR1 MNHNY and CDR2 SVGAGI (reference sequence). V lost 2 bases, J lost 3 bases, and 14 bases lay in between. The CDR3, as DNA: TGTGCCAGCAGTTACCAGAGGCAGGGAAACAATCAGCCCCAGCATTTT. Its translation is CASSYQRQGNNQPQHF.

The chain is built from TRBV5-6 and TRBJ1-1, with D unclear. This CDR3 is 14 amino acids long. V lost 0 bases and J 1 base, leaving 7 bases between the germline ends. The V gene's germline CDR1 is SGHDT and CDR2 YYEEEE. The CDR3 sequence is CASSLGEKNTEAFF. The CDR3 nucleotides read TGTGCCAGCAGCTTGGGAGAGAAGAACACTGAAGCTTTCTTT.

The rearrangement uses TRBV19 and TRBJ2-5; D possibly corresponds to TRBD1 (5 bases). Germline V CDR1 and CDR2: LNHDA, SQIVND (reference sequence). The CDR3 has 14 residues. V was cut by 5 bases and J by 4 bases, with 14 bases left in between. The CDR3 region is CASSVQVSGETQYF. As DNA, the CDR3 is TGTGCCAGTAGTGTACAGGTTTCTGGAGAGACCCAGTACTTC.

The chain combines TRBV2 with TRBJ1-5; D remains unclear. V was clipped by 4 bases and J by 0 bases, with 10 bases between them. This CDR3 comprises 15 residues. Looked up from germline, CDR1 is SNHLY and CDR2 is FYNNEI. The CDR3 loop reads CASSASDISNQPQHF. DNA for the CDR3: TGTGCCAGCAGTGCTTCCGACATTAGCAATCAGCCCCAGCATTTT.

CDR3 nucleotide sequence: TGTGCCAGTAGTATCGGGAGGGGTTCCTACAATGAGCAGTTCTTC. Its protein product is CASSIGRGSYNEQFF. The V and J genes are TRBV19 and TRBJ2-1; the match to TRBD2 covers 8 bases. Per germline, CDR1 LNHDA and CDR2 SQIVND (reference sequence). The CDR3 has 15 residues. Trimming removed 3 bases from V and 1 base from J; junction bases left unmatched: 2.